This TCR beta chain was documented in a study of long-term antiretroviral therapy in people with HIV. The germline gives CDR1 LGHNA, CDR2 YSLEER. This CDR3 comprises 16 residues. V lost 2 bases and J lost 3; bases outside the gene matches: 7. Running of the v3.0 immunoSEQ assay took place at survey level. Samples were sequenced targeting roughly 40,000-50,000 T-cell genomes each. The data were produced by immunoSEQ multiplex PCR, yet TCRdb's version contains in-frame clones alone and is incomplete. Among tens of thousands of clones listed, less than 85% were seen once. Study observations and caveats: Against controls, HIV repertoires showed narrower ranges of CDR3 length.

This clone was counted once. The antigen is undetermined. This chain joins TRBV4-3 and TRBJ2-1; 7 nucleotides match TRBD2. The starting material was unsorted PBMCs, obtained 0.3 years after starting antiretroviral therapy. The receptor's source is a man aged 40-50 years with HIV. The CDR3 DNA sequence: TGCGCCAGCAGCCAACTCGGGGGACTAAGCTACAATGAGCAGTTCTTC. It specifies CASSQLGGLSYNEQFF.